One and the same sample provided the 10 T cell receptor beta chains below, sequenced in a study of shared T cell receptors in the human thymus. Measured with immunoSEQ multiplex PCR; TCRdb has only the in-frame clones, and not every one. The data hold approximately 660,000 clones, with approximately 87% observed a single time. The sample was also linked to a second study, of human thymus T cells.

Source material: thymocytes. The receptors shown here come from a boy under two years old with a congenital heart defect.

For the CDR3, the DNA is TGTGCCAGCAGCCCCCAAGTGCTAGCGGGAGGCCATGAGCAGTTCTTC. Protein: CASSPQVLAGGHEQFF. The chain employs TRBV5-4 and TRBJ2-1, with 11 nucleotides matching TRBD2. J lost 8 bases, V lost 4 bases, and 11 bases had no gene match. CDR1 and CDR2 (germline): SGHNT, YYREEE (reference sequence). The CDR3 runs 16 residues.

The J gene is TRBJ1-5, the V gene TRBV11-2, with D hard to call. Trimming left V 3 bases short and J 3 bases short, with 6 bases between. Germline CDR1 and CDR2: SGHAT and FQNNGV. The CDR3 consists of 13 residues. CDR3 in DNA: TGTGCCAGCAGCTTTAGAGACAATCAGCCCCAGCATTTT. Residues: CASSFRDNQPQHF.

The J gene is TRBJ2-4, the V gene TRBV11-2; D is unclear. The germline V and J ends were trimmed by 5 bases and 10 bases, with 9 bases remaining between them. The CDR3 has 11 residues. Germline values: CDR1 SGHAT, CDR2 FQNNGV. The DNA of the CDR3 is TGTGCCAGCAGCCTTCCACAAATTCAGTACTTC. It translates to CASSLPQIQYF.

The chain employs TRBV30 and TRBJ1-2; 10 bases map to TRBD1. This CDR3 has 13 residues. V dropped 4 bases and J dropped 4; count of bases not matched to a gene: 3. Germline V gene lookup returns CDR1 GTSNPN and CDR2 SVGIG (reference sequence). This CDR3 is CAWIRQGAYGYTF. The CDR3 bases are TGTGCCTGGATTCGACAGGGGGCCTATGGCTACACCTTC.

This clone was seen just once. The chain joins TRBV6-5 to TRBJ2-7; 7 bases fit TRBD2. Germline assignment: CDR1 MNHEY and CDR2 SVGAGI. V was clipped by 2 bases and J by 0 bases; unmatched bases: 4. The CDR3 totals 15 residues. The CDR3 loop reads CASSYERDLSYEQYF. Written as DNA, the CDR3 is TGTGCCAGCAGTTACGAGCGGGACCTCTCCTACGAGCAGTACTTC.

The rearrangement uses TRBV27 and TRBJ2-7; TRBD2 is a possible D gene (7 bases). The germline V gene encodes CDR1 MNHEY and CDR2 SMNVEV (reference sequence). The V end was cut by 0 bases, the J end by 4 bases, with 19 bases between. This CDR3 has 17 residues. The CDR3 bases are TGTGCCAGCAGTTTATCAGGGGGGGAGGACAACCTATACGAGCAGTACTTC. Protein: CASSLSGGEDNLYEQYF.

The V call is TRBV2, the J call TRBJ2-7, with 8 nucleotides matching TRBD2. V lost 6 bases, J lost 1 base, and 5 bases stayed unmatched. The CDR3 consists of 14 residues. The germline gives CDR1 SNHLY, CDR2 FYNNEI. The CDR3 DNA follows: TGTGCCAGCAGCCTTAGCGGGATGTCCTACGAGCAGTACTTC. Translated: CASSLSGMSYEQYF. The variable domain in full, with the rest retrieved from reference TRBV2 and TRBJ2-7, is EPEVTQTPSHQVTQMGQEVILRCVPISNHLYFYWYRQILGQKVEFLVSFYNNEISEKSEIFDDQFSVERPDGSNFTLKIRSTKLEDSAMYFCASSLSGMSYEQYFGPGTRLTVT.

The V gene is TRBV27, the J gene TRBJ2-3, with D tentatively TRBD2 (6 bases). V was clipped by 5 bases and J by 2 bases, with 17 bases between them. The germline V gene encodes CDR1 MNHEY and CDR2 SMNVEV (reference sequence). The CDR3 contains 16 residues. The CDR3 bases are TGTGCCAGCAGTCCACTAGCAGGATACCCCACAGATACGCAGTATTTT. It is translated as CASSPLAGYPTDTQYF.

The CDR3 sequence is CSLSPGGFTEAFF. In nucleotides, the CDR3 is TGCAGCCTCTCTCCAGGGGGCTTCACTGAAGCTTTCTTT. This chain connects TRBV29-1 to TRBJ1-1, with 8 bases fitting TRBD1. CDR3 length equals 13 residues. The V gene's germline CDR1 is SQVTM and CDR2 ANQGSEA. With V trimmed by 8 bases and J by 4 bases, 9 bases remained unmatched.

CDR3 bases: TGTGCCAGCAGTTCCCTACATTACCGGACAGGGGTTTACCAAGAGACCCAGTACTTC. This sequence encodes CASSSLHYRTGVYQETQYF. The chain recombines TRBV28 with TRBJ2-5; 9 positions match TRBD1. The germline V gene encodes CDR1 MDHEN and CDR2 SYDVKM. After removal of 4 bases from V and 0 bases from J, the junction contained 15 bases not matched to a gene. The CDR3 totals 19 residues.